This TCR beta chain emerged from a study of shared clonotypes between healthy human individuals. With respect to this clone: Within the sample, other DNA sequences also encode this same CDR3.

Profiling relied on immunoSEQ multiplex PCR, and the TCRdb table lists in-frame clones only, not all of them. The sample has 1.6 million or so clones; roughly 96% are singletons. Trimming took off 2 bases at V and 4 bases at J, with 6 bases between the two ends. The germline V gene has CDR1 MDHEN and CDR2 SYDVKM. The CDR3 has 13 residues. This sequence was found in a man aged 25 to 45 in good health. Sequenced: naive CD4+ T cells sorted from blood. The subset: CD45RA+ positively selected. V and J are TRBV28 and TRBJ1-5; D uncertain. In DNA form, the CDR3 reads TGTGCCAGCAGTTTACTGGGTAATCAGCCCCAGCATTTT. Its protein is CASSLLGNQPQHF.